The 31 T cell receptor beta chains in this list originate from one sample, sequenced in a study of blood T cell repertoires in COVID-19. The table came from immunoSEQ multiplex PCR; TCRdb's copy has only in-frame clones and leaves some out. The sample yields roughly 92,000 clones, about nine tenths seen once. The specimen was peripheral blood. The receptors come from a man aged 45-65 years with acute or convalescent COVID-19.

The rearrangement joins TRBV30 to TRBJ1-5; 9 nucleotides match TRBD1. The CDR3 runs to 15 residues. Germline CDR1 GTSNPN, CDR2 SVGIG (reference sequence). The J segment lost 7 bases and the V segment lost 1 base, leaving 8 bases of the junction unmatched. This CDR3 reads CAWSEPDRGLQPQHF. The DNA for the CDR3 is TGTGCCTGGAGTGAGCCGGACAGGGGTTTGCAGCCCCAGCATTTT. Variable domain in full (rest from reference TRBV30 and TRBJ1-5): SQTIHQWPATLVQPVGSPLSLECTVEGTSNPNLYWYRQAAGRGLQLLFYSVGIGQISSEVPQNLSASRPQDRQFILSSKKLLLSDSGFYLCAWSEPDRGLQPQHFGDGTRLSIL.

The chain carries TRBV5-1 and TRBJ2-1; D is possibly TRBD2 (5 bases). The V gene's germline CDR1 is SGHRS and CDR2 YFSETQ. The V end lost 8 bases, the J end lost 7 bases, and 22 bases lay between the germline ends. CDR3 length: 15 amino acids. CDR3 bases: TGCGCCAGTTGTTATTCGGTGGGAGTGGGGAATGAGCAGTTCTTC. Translation gives CASCYSVGVGNEQFF.

For the CDR3, the DNA is TGTGCCAGTAGTATAGATCTGCGGGAGAGACCCTACGAGCAGTACTTC. This sequence encodes CASSIDLRERPYEQYF. This chain links TRBV19 with TRBJ2-7, with TRBD2 matching over 7 bases. The J segment lost 2 bases and the V segment lost 0 bases, leaving 7 bases of the junction unmatched. This CDR3 comprises 16 residues. The V gene's germline CDR1 is LNHDA and CDR2 SQIVND (reference sequence).

The rearrangement links TRBV3-1 (or the pseudogene TRBV3-2) to TRBJ2-7; tentatively, D is TRBD1 (5 bases). CDR1 and CDR2 (germline): LGHDT, YNNKEL (reference sequence). V gave up 4 bases and J gave up 7 bases, with 17 bases separating them. CDR3 length: 14 residues. In nucleotides, the CDR3 is TGTGCCAGCAGCCGGGGCCAGGGTCCGTGGGAGCAGTACTTC. The encoded protein is CASSRGQGPWEQYF.

This clone has just one count. The V gene is TRBV2, the J gene TRBJ1-1; TRBD1 aligns across 7 bases. V dropped 6 bases and J dropped 4; count of bases not matched to a gene: 5. Germline loops: CDR1 SNHLY, CDR2 FYNNEI. The CDR3 totals 13 residues. CDR3 sequence reads: CASSAQGTTEAFF. The CDR3 DNA sequence: TGTGCCAGCAGCGCACAGGGGACCACTGAAGCTTTCTTT.

The rearrangement uses TRBV3-1 (or the pseudogene TRBV3-2) and TRBJ2-5, with 11 bases aligning to TRBD2. Germline V lookup: CDR1 LGHDT, CDR2 YNNKEL (reference sequence). This CDR3 is 15 amino acids long. The J segment lost 4 bases and the V segment lost 2 bases, leaving 3 bases of the junction unmatched. The CDR3 region has the DNA TGTGCCAGCAGCCAACTCCTAGCGGGAGGAGAGACCCAGTACTTC. Amino acids: CASSQLLAGGETQYF.

The rearrangement links TRBV5-6 to TRBJ1-1; 8 bases are a match to TRBD1. Germline CDR1 reads SGHDT; CDR2 reads YYEEEE. V was pared by 4 bases and J by 5 bases, with 4 bases of the junction left unmatched. This CDR3 contains 13 residues. The CDR3 loop is CASSGQGSTEAFF. As DNA, the CDR3 is TGTGCCAGCAGCGGACAGGGTAGTACTGAAGCTTTCTTT.

V usage is TRBV28 and J usage is TRBJ1-5, with D possibly TRBD1 on 5 matching bases. The CDR3 runs 15 residues. Germline CDR1 and CDR2: MDHEN and SYDVKM. Between the trimmed V and J ends, which lost 6 bases and 0 bases, there was a span of 12 bases. The CDR3 sequence: CASRPPGNSNQPQHF. The CDR3 DNA reads as TGTGCCAGCAGGCCCCCAGGGAATAGCAATCAGCCCCAGCATTTT.

Remarks on this clone: Distinct nucleotide sequences in the sample also encode this CDR3. The chain combines TRBV5-6 with TRBJ1-2, with 7 bases aligning to TRBD1. J lost 1 base, V lost 4 bases, and 4 bases had no gene match. CDR1 and CDR2 (germline): SGHDT, YYEEEE. This CDR3 has 14 amino acids. The DNA of the CDR3 is TGTGCCAGCAGCCTGGGACAGATTAACTATGGCTACACCTTC. Protein product: CASSLGQINYGYTF.

The chain is built from TRBV29-1 and TRBJ1-1; D remains unclear. CDR3 length: 12 residues. Germline values: CDR1 SQVTM, CDR2 ANQGSEA. Between the trimmed V and J ends, which lost 7 bases and 4 bases, there was a span of 13 bases. This CDR3 reads CSGWVGSTEAFF. CDR3 sequence (DNA): TGCAGCGGCTGGGTGGGGAGCACTGAAGCTTTCTTT. The variable domain in full, completed from reference TRBV29-1 and TRBJ1-1, reads SAVISQKPSRDICQRGTSLTIQCQVDSQVTMMFWYRQQPGQSLTLIATANQGSEATYESGFVIDKFPISRPNLTFSTLTVSNMSPEDSSIYLCSGWVGSTEAFFGQGTRLTVV.

The rearrangement uses TRBV5-1 and TRBJ2-2; 9 bases match TRBD2. CDR1 is SGHRS, CDR2 YFSETQ, per germline. V was pared by 4 bases and J by 4 bases, with 5 bases of the junction left unmatched. The CDR3 runs 15 residues. CDR3 region: CASSGLAGLTGELFF. The CDR3 nucleotides are TGCGCCAGCAGCGGTCTAGCGGGACTCACCGGGGAGCTGTTTTTT.

The chain joins TRBV5-1 to TRBJ2-7; 7 bases align to TRBD2. The V gene end was trimmed by 2 bases and the J gene end by 3 bases; junction bases not matched to a gene: 8. The CDR3 has 15 amino acids. The germline CDR1 and CDR2 sequences are SGHRS and YFSETQ. The CDR3 region has the DNA TGCGCCAGCAGCTTCGGGCATGGACTAGGCTACGAGCAGTACTTC. The encoded protein is CASSFGHGLGYEQYF.

The chain has TRBV7-2 and TRBJ2-7, with TRBD2 matching 7 bases. The length of the CDR3 is 14 residues. Germline V gene data show CDR1 as SGHTA and CDR2 as FQGNSA. V was clipped by 4 bases and J by 3 bases; unmatched bases: 6. DNA for the CDR3: TGTGCCAGCAGCTACGGGGCGGGAGACTACGAGCAGTACTTC. Its protein is CASSYGAGDYEQYF.

The V call is TRBV5-4, the J call TRBJ2-1; TRBD1 might be the D (6 bases). V lost 0 bases and J 9 bases, leaving 10 bases between the germline ends. Germline V CDR1 and CDR2: SGHNT, YYREEE (reference sequence). This CDR3 has 13 residues. The CDR3, as DNA: TGTGCCAGCAGCTTGGAGGGGGTAGGTGAGCAGTTCTTC. Protein: CASSLEGVGEQFF.

This chain uses TRBV6-2 or TRBV6-3 with TRBJ2-7; 12 bases are shared with TRBD2. The CDR3 consists of 17 residues. V lost 6 bases to trimming and J lost 1 base; unmatched junction nucleotides: 10. Looked up from germline, CDR1 is MNHEY and CDR2 is SVGEGT. CDR3 DNA sequence: TGTGCCAGCAGCGTCGGCCCGGGACTAGCGGGTTCCTACGAGCAGTACTTC. It is translated as CASSVGPGLAGSYEQYF.

This sequence joins TRBV6-2 or TRBV6-3 and TRBJ2-3, with a weak D call TRBD2 (6 bases). V lost 4 bases and J 2 bases, leaving 7 bases between the germline ends. This CDR3 is built from 13 residues. The germline CDR1 and CDR2 sequences are MNHEY and SVGEGT. The DNA for the CDR3 is TGTGCCAGCAGTTGGACTATCACAGATACGCAGTATTTT. Translated, it gives CASSWTITDTQYF.

The chain uses TRBV6-1 and TRBJ2-5; D is undetermined. Germline V gene data show CDR1 as MNHNS and CDR2 as SASEGT. The CDR3 length is 14 residues. V was pared by 0 bases and J by 4 bases, with 9 bases between. The CDR3 sequence is CASSEASTGETQYF. The CDR3 DNA is TGTGCCAGCAGTGAAGCGTCTACGGGAGAGACCCAGTACTTC.

This clone was picked up one time. V usage is TRBV5-4 and J usage is TRBJ1-5, with TRBD1 identical over 8 bases. The CDR3 extends over 15 amino acids. Germline CDR1 and CDR2: SGHNT and YYREEE (reference sequence). The J segment lost 4 bases and the V segment lost 0 bases, leaving 3 bases of the junction unmatched. The CDR3 loop is CASSLGQGRNQPQHF. The CDR3, as DNA: TGTGCCAGCAGCTTGGGACAGGGGAGGAATCAGCCCCAGCATTTT.

This chain uses TRBV5-4 with TRBJ2-5; TRBD2 might be the D (5 bases). With 1 base removed from V and 2 bases from J, the gap between germline ends came to 12 bases. The CDR3 runs 15 residues. Germline CDR1 is SGHNT and CDR2 is YYREEE (reference sequence). The CDR3 DNA follows: TGTGCCAGCAGCTTGACCCTAGCAGGTCAAGAGACCCAGTACTTC. Protein product: CASSLTLAGQETQYF.

The J gene is TRBJ2-5, the V gene TRBV6-5, with a possible D match to TRBD2 (6 bases). The V end was cut by 7 bases, the J end by 4 bases, with 19 bases between. The CDR3 covers 15 residues. Germline loops: CDR1 MNHEY, CDR2 SVGAGI. CDR3 bases: TGTGCCAGCACCCCTATTCGGGGGAGAGGAGAGACCCAGTACTTC. It specifies CASTPIRGRGETQYF.

Details on this clone: The junction differs from germline at one of its ends, possibly a read error. The V and J genes are TRBV4-1 and TRBJ1-1; TRBD1 matches at 8 bases. The CDR3 consists of 16 residues. The germline V gene has CDR1 MGHRA and CDR2 YSYEKL. The CDR3 protein is CASSQVSRTGNPEAFF. The CDR3 DNA sequence: TGCGCCAGCAGCCAAGTATCCCGGACAGGGAACCCTGAAGCTTTCTTT.

The chain links TRBV6-6 to TRBJ2-7; 8 bases match TRBD2. From germline, CDR1 is MNHNY and CDR2 SVGAGI (reference sequence). The CDR3 contains 15 residues. V shed 3 bases, J shed 0 bases, and the junction held 4 bases outside the gene matches. The CDR3 DNA reads TGTGCCAGCAGTTATAGCGGGGTGAGCTCCTACGAGCAGTACTTC. Translating it yields CASSYSGVSSYEQYF.

This clone came up once. This chain uses TRBV19 with TRBJ1-4; TRBD1 might be the D (5 bases). Trimming took 0 bases from V and 8 from J, leaving 16 bases between them. The germline CDR1 and CDR2 sequences are LNHDA and SQIVND (reference sequence). The CDR3 runs 16 residues. CDR3 nucleotides: TGTGCCAGTAGTATAGATCGTCAGGGCGGCAAGGAAAAACTGTTTTTT. Encoded protein: CASSIDRQGGKEKLFF.

The CDR3 is CAWTMRQSSYNSPLHF. CDR3 sequence (DNA): TGTGCCTGGACCATGCGACAGAGCTCCTATAATTCACCCCTCCACTTT. The V gene is TRBV30, the J gene TRBJ1-6; a possible D gene is TRBD1 (5 bases). The CDR3 has 16 residues. V dropped 4 bases and J dropped 0 bases, with 13 bases sitting between them. The V gene's germline CDR1 is GTSNPN and CDR2 SVGIG (reference sequence). Variable domain in full (rest from reference TRBV30 and TRBJ1-6): SQTIHQWPATLVQPVGSPLSLECTVEGTSNPNLYWYRQAAGRGLQLLFYSVGIGQISSEVPQNLSASRPQDRQFILSSKKLLLSDSGFYLCAWTMRQSSYNSPLHFGNGTRLTVT.

V usage is TRBV10-3 and J usage is TRBJ1-6; D might be TRBD1 (6 bases). Trimming took 3 bases from V and 5 from J, leaving 14 bases between them. The CDR3 is 16 amino acids. CDR1 and CDR2 (germline): ENHRY, SYGVKD. CDR3 DNA sequence: TGTGCCATCAGTGAAGTCGGACAGCTTAATAATTCACCCCTCCACTTT. It specifies CAISEVGQLNNSPLHF.

V and J are TRBV29-1 and TRBJ2-3; possible D gene TRBD2, 6 bases. The ends were cut back, 6 bases at V and 9 bases at J, with 13 bases in the middle. Germline CDR1 is SQVTM and CDR2 is ANQGSEA. CDR3 length equals 11 residues. CDR3 residues: CSVPGLQTQYF. DNA for the CDR3: TGCAGCGTCCCGGGACTTCAAACGCAGTATTTT.

The chain employs TRBV19 and TRBJ1-1; D possibly corresponds to TRBD1 (5 bases). In germline, CDR1 is LNHDA, CDR2 SQIVND (reference sequence). The CDR3 sequence is 12 residues long. V lost 0 bases and J lost 8, with 7 bases in between. The CDR3 reads CASSIDPGEAFF. The CDR3 coding sequence is TGTGCCAGTAGTATAGATCCAGGGGAAGCTTTCTTT.

The chain carries TRBV5-6 and TRBJ2-4; TRBD1 matches 8 bases. Trimming cost V 0 bases and J 1 base; bases outside gene matches: 3. The CDR3 has 16 residues. The V gene's germline CDR1 is SGHDT and CDR2 YYEEEE. CDR3 loop: CASSLVRQGAKNIQYF. The CDR3 nucleotides read TGTGCCAGCAGCTTGGTGCGACAGGGGGCCAAAAACATTCAGTACTTC.

V is TRBV12-5 and J is TRBJ2-4; D is ambiguous. This CDR3 has 14 residues. Trimming stripped 2 bases from V and 6 bases from J, with 11 bases between. CDR1 is LGHNT and CDR2 is FRNRAP in the germline V gene. CDR3 amino acids: CASGLPGIGNIQYF. As DNA, the CDR3 is TGTGCTAGTGGTTTGCCAGGAATCGGAAACATTCAGTACTTC.

V usage is TRBV9 and J usage is TRBJ1-3; D is undetermined. This CDR3 has 19 amino acids. Germline CDR1 reads SGDLS; CDR2 reads YYNGEE. V dropped 1 base and J dropped 0 bases, with 20 bases sitting between them. CDR3 DNA sequence: TGTGCCAGCAGCGTAAGCGTCCCCATGACCCTAAGCTCTGGAAACACCATATATTTT. Protein: CASSVSVPMTLSSGNTIYF.

The gene calls are TRBV19 and TRBJ1-5; tentatively, D is TRBD1 (5 bases). The V and J ends lost 6 bases and 7 bases respectively, with 16 bases between them. The length of the CDR3 is 14 residues. CDR1 and CDR2 from the germline V gene are LNHDA and SQIVND (reference sequence). CDR3 nucleotide sequence: TGTGCCAGTAGGATGGGTGGGGGAGGGCAGCCCCAGCATTTT. It translates to CASRMGGGGQPQHF.